The rows below give T cell receptor beta chains drawn from one sample of a study of cytomegalovirus exposure and HLA in healthy donors. Using immunoSEQ multiplex PCR, the repertoire was profiled, and TCRdb retains in-frame clones only, with some absent. The table shows 150,000 to 160,000 clones, with around 79% occurring only once. Sequencing was performed on PBMCs. All receptors come from a man in his late teens or twenties in good health and CMV-seronegative. Each CDR3 is given with its conserved first and last residue. Fields, in order: clone size, J gene, V gene, D gene, CDR3 DNA, CDR3 protein. D genes are given only for firm matches. Only part of the rows carry a size: once, few, many, or a class if the clone is expanded.

NA,TRBJ2-2,TRBV7-9,NA,TGTGCCAGCAGCTTGAGCCTGAACACCGGGGAGCTGTTTTTT,CASSLSLNTGELFF
NA,TRBJ1-2,TRBV19,NA,TGTGCCACTAATGTCGGGTCCATATCGCTCTATGGCTACACCTTC,CATNVGSISLYGYTF
few,TRBJ1-5,TRBV4-2,NA,TGTGCCAGCAGCCCTGGACAGCTCAATCAGCCCCAGCATTTT,CASSPGQLNQPQHF
NA,TRBJ2-1,TRBV27,TRBD1,TGTGCCAGCAGTCCCGCGACAGGGCTCAATGAGCAGTTCTTC,CASSPATGLNEQFF
NA,TRBJ2-2,TRBV2,NA,TGTGCCAGCAGCCGCGACAGGAGCGCCGGGGAGCTGTTTTTT,CASSRDRSAGELFF
NA,TRBJ1-3,TRBV5-4,NA,TGTGCCAGCAGCTTGGGCGGAAACTCTGGAAACACCATATATTTT,CASSLGGNSGNTIYF
NA,TRBJ2-1,TRBV27,TRBD1,TGTGCCAGCAGGACAGGGGCAGTTAATGAGCAGTTCTTC,CASRTGAVNEQFF
NA,TRBJ2-7,TRBV4-2,TRBD1,TGTGCCAGCAGCCAAGACCCGGGACAGGGATCCTACGAGCAGTACTTC,CASSQDPGQGSYEQYF
NA,TRBJ1-2,TRBV4-3,NA,TGCGCCAGCAGCCAAGATCTTTCGTCGAACTATGGCTACACCTTC,CASSQDLSSNYGYTF
NA,TRBJ2-2,TRBV6-5,NA,TGTGCCAGCAGTTACTCGTTTAGTACCGGGGAGCTGTTTTTT,CASSYSFSTGELFF
NA,TRBJ2-7,TRBV25-1,TRBD1,TGTGCCAGCAGAGGGGACAGCTACTACGAGCAGTACTTC,CASRGDSYYEQYF
NA,TRBJ2-3,TRBV9,NA,TGTGCCAGCAGCGTTCGGGGGAAAAACACAGATACGCAGTATTTT,CASSVRGKNTDTQYF